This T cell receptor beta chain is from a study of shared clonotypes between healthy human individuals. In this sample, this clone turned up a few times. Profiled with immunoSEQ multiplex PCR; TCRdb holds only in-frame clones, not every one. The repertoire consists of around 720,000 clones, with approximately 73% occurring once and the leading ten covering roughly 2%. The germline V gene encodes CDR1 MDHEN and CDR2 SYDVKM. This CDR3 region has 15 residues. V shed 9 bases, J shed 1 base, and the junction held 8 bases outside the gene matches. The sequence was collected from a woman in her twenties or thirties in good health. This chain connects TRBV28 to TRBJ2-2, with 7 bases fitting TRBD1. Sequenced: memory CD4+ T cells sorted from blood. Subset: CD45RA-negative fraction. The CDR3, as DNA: TGTGCCAGTATCACAGGGGATGTGAACACCGGGGAGCTGTTTTTT. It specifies CASITGDVNTGELFF.